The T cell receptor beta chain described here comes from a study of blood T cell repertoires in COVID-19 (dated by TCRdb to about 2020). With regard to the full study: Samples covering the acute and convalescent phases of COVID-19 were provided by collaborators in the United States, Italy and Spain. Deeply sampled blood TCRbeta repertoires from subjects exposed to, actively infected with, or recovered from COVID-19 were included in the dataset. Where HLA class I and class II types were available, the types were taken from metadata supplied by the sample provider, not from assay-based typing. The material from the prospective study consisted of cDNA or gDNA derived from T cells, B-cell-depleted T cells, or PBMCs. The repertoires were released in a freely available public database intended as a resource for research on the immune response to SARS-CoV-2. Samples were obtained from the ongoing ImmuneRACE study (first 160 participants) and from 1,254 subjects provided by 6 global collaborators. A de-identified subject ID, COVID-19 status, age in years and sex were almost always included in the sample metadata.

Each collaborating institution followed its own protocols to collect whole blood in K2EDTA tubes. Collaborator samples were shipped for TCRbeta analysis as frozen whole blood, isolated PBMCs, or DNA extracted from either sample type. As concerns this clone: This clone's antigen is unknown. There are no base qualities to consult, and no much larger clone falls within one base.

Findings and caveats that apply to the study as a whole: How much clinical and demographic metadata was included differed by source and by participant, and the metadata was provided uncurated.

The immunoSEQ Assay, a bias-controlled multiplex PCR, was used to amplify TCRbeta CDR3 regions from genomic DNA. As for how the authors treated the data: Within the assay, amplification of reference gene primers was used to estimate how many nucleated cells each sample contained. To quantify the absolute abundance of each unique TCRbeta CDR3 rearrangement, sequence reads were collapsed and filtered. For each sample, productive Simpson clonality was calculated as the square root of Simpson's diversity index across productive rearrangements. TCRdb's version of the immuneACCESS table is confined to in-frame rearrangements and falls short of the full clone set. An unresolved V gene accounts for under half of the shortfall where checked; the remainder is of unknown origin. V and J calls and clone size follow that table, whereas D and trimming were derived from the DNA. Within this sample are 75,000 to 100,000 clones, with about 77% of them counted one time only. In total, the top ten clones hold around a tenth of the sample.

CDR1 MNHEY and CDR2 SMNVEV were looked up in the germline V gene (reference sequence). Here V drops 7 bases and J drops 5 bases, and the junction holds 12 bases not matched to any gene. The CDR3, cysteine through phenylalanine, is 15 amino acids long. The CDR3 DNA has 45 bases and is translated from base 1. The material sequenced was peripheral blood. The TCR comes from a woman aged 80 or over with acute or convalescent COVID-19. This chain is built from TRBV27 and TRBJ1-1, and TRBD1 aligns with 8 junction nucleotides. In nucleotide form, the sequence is TGTGCCAGCACCCTTAAAGGACAGGGTGGAACTGAAGCTTTCTTT. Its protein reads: CASTLKGQGGTEAFF.